This entry lists 14 T cell receptor beta chains sequenced from one sample in a study of cytomegalovirus exposure and HLA in healthy donors. 60 Vbeta and 13 Jbeta primers were used in PCR. Sequencing used immunoSEQ multiplex PCR; TCRdb keeps in-frame clones, though not all of them. The sample consists of about 190,000 clones, about 90% of them appearing once. The sample comprised PBMCs. The receptors derive from a young man in good health and CMV-seronegative.

The chain carries TRBV11-3 and TRBJ2-1; D gene ambiguous. Germline CDR1 SGHNT, CDR2 YENEEA. V lost 0 bases to trimming and J lost 4 bases, with 10 bases between them. The length of the CDR3 is 15 residues. The CDR3 DNA reads TGTGCCAGCAGCTTAGATCCAGCGCTATACAATGAGCAGTTCTTC. Translation gives CASSLDPALYNEQFF.

The rearrangement joins TRBV5-1 to TRBJ1-1; D ambiguous. Germline V lookup: CDR1 SGHRS, CDR2 YFSETQ. CDR3 size: 16 residues. The V end lost 4 bases, the J end lost 0 bases, and 16 bases lay between the germline ends. The CDR3 sequence: CASSPRSMRMNTEAFF. The DNA for the CDR3 is TGCGCCAGCAGCCCTCGAAGTATGCGTATGAACACTGAAGCTTTCTTT.

The V call is TRBV6-4, the J call TRBJ2-7; 8 bases fit TRBD1. There are 10 residues in the CDR3. CDR1 MRHNA and CDR2 SNTAGT come from the germline V gene. The ends lost 9 bases at V and 11 bases at J; junction bases unmatched: 6. The CDR3 spells CARWQGAKYF. CDR3 DNA sequence: TGTGCCAGATGGCAGGGGGCTAAGTACTTC.

Regarding this clone: The same CDR3 arises from other DNA sequences in this sample as well. The chain is built from TRBV6-5 and TRBJ2-5; 8 positions match TRBD1. The V segment lost 2 bases and the J segment 5 bases; nucleotides outside the gene matches: 4. Germline V gives CDR1 MNHEY, CDR2 SVGAGI. The CDR3 is 14 residues long. The CDR3 nucleotides are TGTGCCAGCAGTTACCCAGGGGGCGGGGAGACCCAGTACTTC. The encoded protein is CASSYPGGGETQYF.

The chain joins TRBV5-4 to TRBJ1-6; TRBD1 agrees at 11 bases. The V gene end was trimmed by 4 bases and the J gene end by 6 bases; junction bases not matched to a gene: 6. Germline CDR1 and CDR2: SGHNT and YYREEE (reference sequence). The CDR3 loop spans 16 amino acids. CDR3 DNA: TGTGCCAGCAGCCCTGGACAGGGGGCGTCTAATTCACCCCTCCACTTT. Its protein is CASSPGQGASNSPLHF. Full variable domain (missing parts from reference TRBV5-4 and TRBJ1-6): ETGVTQSPTHLIKTRGQQVTLRCSSQSGHNTVSWYQQALGQGPQFIFQYYREEENGRGNFPPRFSGLQFPNYSSELNVNALELDDSALYLCASSPGQGASNSPLHFGNGTRLTVT.

The chain recombines TRBV19 with TRBJ1-6; D may be TRBD1 (6 bases). The germline V gene has CDR1 LNHDA and CDR2 SQIVND (reference sequence). V lost 11 bases and J 0 bases, leaving 17 bases between the germline ends. CDR3 length equals 16 residues. Written as DNA, the CDR3 is TGTGCCTCCGGAGATGGGGGCGGCTCCTATAATTCACCCCTCCACTTT. It specifies CASGDGGGSYNSPLHF.

This rearrangement joins TRBV27 to TRBJ2-2; TRBD2 matches 7 bases. CDR1 is MNHEY and CDR2 is SMNVEV in the germline V gene (reference sequence). This CDR3 is built from 14 residues. The ends lost 6 bases at V and 7 bases at J; junction bases unmatched: 8. In DNA form, the CDR3 reads TGTGCCAGCAGGACAGCGGGGTCTCTCGGGGAGCTGTTTTTT. Protein sequence: CASRTAGSLGELFF.

The genes are TRBV13 and TRBJ2-2; 7 nucleotides match TRBD1. Trimming took 4 bases from V and 1 from J; bases not matched to a gene: 3. This CDR3 has 15 residues. Germline V CDR1 and CDR2: PRHDT, FYEKMQ (reference sequence). CDR3 DNA sequence: TGTGCCAGCAGCTGGGACAGCCTGAACACCGGGGAGCTGTTTTTT. It is translated as CASSWDSLNTGELFF.

The chain combines TRBV6-5 with TRBJ1-1; maybe TRBD1 (5 bases). Germline assignment: CDR1 MNHEY and CDR2 SVGAGI. V lost 6 bases and J lost 5, with 13 bases in between. The CDR3 length is 13 residues. The CDR3 DNA reads as TGTGCCAGCAGGATGGGGGGGTATACTGAAGCTTTCTTT. Translated: CASRMGGYTEAFF.

This sequence joins TRBV19 and TRBJ2-7; a possible D gene is TRBD2 (6 bases). With 3 bases removed from V and 2 bases from J, the gap between germline ends came to 14 bases. The CDR3 sequence is 15 residues long. The germline V gene has CDR1 LNHDA and CDR2 SQIVND (reference sequence). CDR3 amino acids: CASSMAGSATYEQYF. DNA of the CDR3: TGTGCCAGTAGTATGGCGGGGTCAGCTACCTACGAGCAGTACTTC.

The chain carries TRBV13 and TRBJ1-1; D remains unclear. Germline V gene lookup returns CDR1 PRHDT and CDR2 FYEKMQ (reference sequence). V dropped 5 bases and J dropped 5 bases, with 15 bases sitting between them. CDR3 length: 14 amino acids. The CDR3, as DNA: TGTGCCAGCAGCCCCCAATTTGACAAAACTGAAGCTTTCTTT. Amino acids: CASSPQFDKTEAFF.

V usage is TRBV28 and J usage is TRBJ2-2; a possible D gene is TRBD2 (6 bases). The CDR3 covers 14 residues. CDR1 MDHEN and CDR2 SYDVKM come from the germline V gene. Trimming took off 4 bases at V and 7 bases at J, with 13 bases between the two ends. The DNA of the CDR3 is TGTGCCAGCAGTTGGGGGGTCCCGAACGGGGAGCTGTTTTTT. It codes for CASSWGVPNGELFF.

The rearrangement links TRBV4-2 to TRBJ2-5; D is uncertain. CDR3 length: 15 amino acids. The germline V gene encodes CDR1 LGHNA and CDR2 YNFKEQ. Between the trimmed V and J ends, which lost 1 base and 3 bases, there was a span of 12 bases. CDR3 DNA: TGTGCCAGCAGCCAAGGAGGCTCGTCGAAAGAGACCCAGTACTTC. Translating gives CASSQGGSSKETQYF.

The chain recombines TRBV19 with TRBJ1-2, with 8 bases matching TRBD1. The germline gives CDR1 LNHDA, CDR2 SQIVND (reference sequence). Trimming cost V 3 bases and J 5 bases; bases outside gene matches: 5. The CDR3 has 14 amino acids. CDR3 DNA: TGTGCCAGTAGTATGGGGACAGGTGAATATGGCTACACCTTC. This sequence encodes CASSMGTGEYGYTF.